This paragraph reports one T cell receptor (beta chain). The antigen is undetermined. These data originate in a study of regulatory T cells in long-lasting Graves disease. Assembly of TCR beta libraries relied on iRepertoire HTBI primers together with Arm-PCR of CDR3 regions. Via MiXCR, TCRdb re-called the multiplex PCR reads, giving one row per CDR3 protein. The sample lists about 470,000 distinct CDR3 sequences, about a fifth occurring once. Study-level findings and limits: Analysis covered peripheral blood alone, not thyroid tissue.

This sample's time point: persistent/refractory GD, antithyroid drugs over 5 years with positive TRAb. RNA extracted from PBMCs served as the sequencing template. Germline assignment: CDR1 PRHDT and CDR2 FYEKMQ (reference sequence). The CDR3 spans 18 residues. Losses at the gene ends were 2 bases for V and 4 bases for J; bases not matched to a gene: 12. Sequenced material: peripheral blood mononuclear cells (PBMCs), taken when the disease was refractory, from a patient treated with antithyroid drugs. This sequence originates from a female donor with Graves disease. The chain employs TRBV13 and TRBJ1-2; 11 bases agree with TRBD1. CDR3: CASSLRTGGSPESYGYTF. The DNA of the CDR3 is TGTGCCAGCAGCTTACGGACAGGGGGCTCTCCAGAATCCTATGGCTACACCTTC.